This T cell receptor (beta chain) is from a study of technical replicates of blood from several donors. CDR3 length equals 16 residues. Per germline, CDR1 SGHVS and CDR2 FQNEAQ. V was clipped by 5 bases and J by 0 bases; unmatched bases: 7. TCRdb's table, derived via immunoSEQ multiplex PCR, lists solely in-frame clones and lacks some. The sample yields 60,000 to 65,000 clones, roughly 86% seen once. The sequenced sample consisted of PBMCs. This sequence was found in a human donor in good health. Some clones in this sample may be carry-over from other donors' samples. J is TRBJ1-3 and V is TRBV7-8, with 7 bases fitting TRBD1. CDR3 in DNA: TGTGCCAGCAGCCCGATGACAGGGCACTCTGGAAACACCATATATTTT. It is translated as CASSPMTGHSGNTIYF.